The 14 T cell receptor beta chains listed next were all sequenced from one sample in a study of blood T cell repertoires in COVID-19. The repertoire was sequenced with immunoSEQ multiplex PCR; TCRdb's copy has only in-frame clones and lacks some. The sample lists about 88,000 clones, roughly nine tenths seen once, with 5% to 6.5% in the top ten. The sample comprised peripheral blood. The receptors stem from a woman aged 80 or older with active COVID-19.

This clone appeared a single time. The chain has TRBV24-1 and TRBJ1-2; perhaps TRBD1 as D (6 bases). Trimming removed 3 bases at V and 4 bases at J, with 11 bases between. The CDR3 runs 14 residues. From germline, CDR1 is KGHDR and CDR2 SFDVKD. CDR3: CATSDTGQTYGYTF. The CDR3 nucleotides read TGTGCCACCAGTGATACGGGACAAACCTATGGCTACACCTTC.

V and J are TRBV7-2 and TRBJ2-5, with D tentatively TRBD2 (6 bases). The CDR3 covers 13 residues. CDR1 is SGHTA and CDR2 is FQGNSA in the germline V gene. Trimming cost V 5 bases and J 4 bases, with 11 bases left between them. CDR3 bases: TGTGCCAGCAGCCTGCTGCGGGGAGAGACCCAGTACTTC. This sequence encodes CASSLLRGETQYF.

This sequence joins TRBV19 and TRBJ2-2, with 8 bases that match TRBD1. Germline CDR1 reads LNHDA; CDR2 reads SQIVND (reference sequence). The CDR3 extends over 15 amino acids. Trimming at V came to 5 bases and at J to 8 bases, leaving 10 bases not matched to a gene. Here the CDR3 reads CASSFRQGPMGELFF. In DNA, the CDR3 is TGTGCCAGTAGTTTCCGACAGGGGCCCATGGGGGAGCTGTTTTTT.

This clone was counted once. The chain joins TRBV11-2 to TRBJ1-4; TRBD1 is a possible D gene (5 bases). Germline V CDR1 and CDR2: SGHAT, FQNNGV. The CDR3 length is 13 residues. V lost 5 bases, J lost 7 bases, and 11 bases lay in between. In nucleotides, the CDR3 is TGTGCCAGCAGCCCAACAGGAATTGAAAAACTGTTTTTT. Residues: CASSPTGIEKLFF.

The chain employs TRBV5-1 and TRBJ1-1, with D possibly matching TRBD1 (5 bases). CDR1 and CDR2 (germline): SGHRS, YFSETQ. CDR3 size: 13 residues. Trimming pared 4 bases from V and 1 base from J, leaving 8 bases between. DNA of the CDR3: TGCGCCAGCAGCCCTACAGGGAACACTGAAGCTTTCTTT. It specifies CASSPTGNTEAFF.

This chain joins TRBV2 and TRBJ1-5; 8 bases are a match to TRBD1. Germline CDR1 reads SNHLY; CDR2 reads FYNNEI. The CDR3 is 13 residues long. The V gene end was trimmed by 9 bases and the J gene end by 9 bases; junction bases not matched to a gene: 10. This chain's CDR3 is CASSQGEVMPQHF. In DNA form, the CDR3 reads TGTGCCAGTTCACAGGGGGAGGTGATGCCCCAGCATTTT. The complete variable domain, with remaining parts taken from reference TRBV2 and TRBJ1-5, reads EPEVTQTPSHQVTQMGQEVILRCVPISNHLYFYWYRQILGQKVEFLVSFYNNEISEKSEIFDDQFSVERPDGSNFTLKIRSTKLEDSAMYFCASSQGEVMPQHFGDGTRLSIL.

This clone was recorded once. The J gene is TRBJ1-5, the V gene TRBV18; tentatively, D is TRBD1 (5 bases). Trimming left V 2 bases short and J 3 bases short, with 14 bases between. CDR1 is KGHSH, CDR2 LQKENI, per germline. The CDR3 has 16 residues. Written as DNA, the CDR3 is TGTGCCAGCTCACCAATTCAGCAGGGATTCAATCAGCCCCAGCATTTT. Translation gives CASSPIQQGFNQPQHF.

This sequence joins TRBV6-5 and TRBJ2-1; 7 positions match TRBD2. The germline V gene encodes CDR1 MNHEY and CDR2 SVGAGI. This CDR3 has 15 residues. The J segment lost 0 bases and the V segment lost 6 bases, leaving 5 bases of the junction unmatched. The DNA for the CDR3 is TGTGCCAGCAGCCGGGGCGGGAGCTCCTACAATGAGCAGTTCTTC. Amino acids: CASSRGGSSYNEQFF.

In its sample, this clone was seen once. This chain connects TRBV6-2 or TRBV6-3 to TRBJ2-1; 14 bases are a match to TRBD2. The germline V gene has CDR1 MNHEY and CDR2 SVGEGT. The V and J ends lost 5 bases and 7 bases, in that order; junction bases with no gene match: 16. This CDR3 is 19 amino acids long. The CDR3 loop reads CASSRTGLAGANWRNEQFF. The CDR3 DNA sequence: TGTGCCAGCAGTCGGACGGGACTAGCGGGAGCCAACTGGAGAAATGAGCAGTTCTTC.

The chain links TRBV5-1 to TRBJ2-1; D not certain. Trimming left V 0 bases short and J 4 bases short, with 11 bases between. CDR1 and CDR2 from the germline V gene are SGHRS and YFSETQ. This CDR3 has 15 amino acids. The DNA for the CDR3 is TGCGCCAGCAGCTTGGGTGGCACTACTTACAATGAGCAGTTCTTC. Residues: CASSLGGTTYNEQFF.

V gene TRBV5-6 combines with J gene TRBJ2-1; 10 bases agree with TRBD1. The V segment lost 4 bases and the J segment 6 bases; nucleotides outside the gene matches: 7. The CDR3 has 15 residues. Germline CDR1 and CDR2: SGHDT and YYEEEE. CDR3 amino acids: CASSTGTGAGNEQFF. The CDR3 DNA reads TGTGCCAGCAGCACCGGGACAGGGGCGGGCAATGAGCAGTTCTTC.

This chain links TRBV7-2 with TRBJ2-3, with TRBD2 identical over 9 bases. The CDR3 covers 16 residues. With 0 bases clipped from V and 4 bases from J, the junction kept 5 bases outside the gene matches. Looked up from germline, CDR1 is SGHTA and CDR2 is FQGNSA. CDR3 in amino acids: CASSLARTSDPDTQYF. The DNA for the CDR3 is TGTGCCAGCAGCTTAGCGCGGACTAGCGATCCAGATACGCAGTATTTT.

This clone was recorded only once. The chain joins TRBV12-3 or TRBV12-4 to TRBJ2-5, with D unresolved. The CDR3 length is 12 residues. Trimming pared 5 bases from V and 5 bases from J, leaving 9 bases between. CDR3 in amino acids: CASSPPVETQYF. In DNA form, the CDR3 reads TGTGCCAGCAGTCCCCCTGTGGAGACCCAGTACTTC.

The chain joins TRBV20-1 to TRBJ1-1; no reliable D call. CDR1 is DFQATT and CDR2 is SNEGSKA in the germline V gene (reference sequence). Trimming took off 3 bases at V and 8 bases at J, with 10 bases between the two ends. The CDR3 contains 11 residues. CDR3: CSASYRGEAFF. The CDR3 nucleotides read TGCAGTGCTAGTTATAGAGGGGAAGCTTTCTTT.